This TCR beta chain comes out of a study of molecular identifiers for immune sequencing clone quantification. TCRdb itself ran the PCR reads through MiXCR, one entry per CDR3 protein. Of approximately 630,000 distinct CDR3 sequences listed, over 25% are singletons. Ten or more counts support this clonotype. The source is a human donor in good health. Some libraries in this study had Jurkat cell RNA spiked in. Sequenced: naive CD8+ T cells from blood, with Jurkat cell RNA spiked in. As to subset: FACS-sorted CD8+CD4-CCR7+CD45RA+ naive T cells.

DNA of the CDR3: TGTGCCAGCGCCCGGGACAGCATTTCCTACGAGCAGTACTTC. Protein: CASARDSISYEQYF. This rearrangement joins TRBV7-6 to TRBJ2-7; 7 nucleotides line up with TRBD1. Germline V CDR1 and CDR2: SGHVS, FNYEAQ. With V trimmed by 8 bases and J by 1 base, 8 bases remained unmatched. The CDR3 loop spans 14 amino acids.